This TCR beta chain was captured in a study of shared clonotypes between healthy human individuals. The DNA input per sorted-subset replicate PCR was about 190 ng, corresponding to some 30,000 T cell genomes. The repertoire was sequenced with immunoSEQ multiplex PCR; TCRdb's copy has only in-frame clones and lacks some. The sample has a few million clones, just over 90% seen once. This clone was seen a single time. The antigen is undetermined. CDR3 length equals 14 residues. V lost 4 bases to trimming and J lost 1 base, with 10 bases between them. Germline-derived CDR1 and CDR2 are SNHLY and FYNNEI. Naive CD8 cells, CD45RO-negative and positively selected for CCR7, excluded terminally differentiated effector memory CD45RA+ cells. None of the donors, who were healthy HIV-negative adults, had recently had acute infections or vaccinations. Study outcomes and limitations: Across subsets, estimated richness was generally greater for naive than for memory populations. The naive CD4 repertoires of a few donors were compared, and about 5% of clonotypes were shared.

The chain carries TRBV2 and TRBJ2-5; D not certain. Input material: naive CD8+ T cells from PBMCs. The source of this sequence is a man between 18 and 29 years old in good health. Some clones in this sample may be carry-over from other donors' samples. In DNA form, the CDR3 reads TGTGCCAGCAGTGCGTGGCAGGCCCAAGAGACCCAGTACTTC. It codes for CASSAWQAQETQYF.